These 16 T cell receptor beta chains were sequenced from one sample in a study of OX40 agonist ivuxolimab in advanced cancers. The method was immunoSEQ multiplex PCR; TCRdb's version includes in-frame clones alone and lacks a portion of them. Among about 62,000 clones, approximately 88% were seen once, and the ten largest hold roughly 5.1%. The sequencing used CD4+ or CD8+ T cells sorted from blood, collected in a trial of the OX40 agonist ivuxolimab. The receptor set was obtained from an adult with an advanced solid tumor such as melanoma, head and neck, liver or kidney cancer.

Only a few counts were recorded for this clone. The chain combines TRBV25-1 with TRBJ2-3, with a possible D match to TRBD2 (5 bases). The CDR3 is 17 residues long. V was clipped by 1 base and J by 4 bases, with 18 bases between them. Per germline, CDR1 MGHDK and CDR2 SYGVNS. The chain's CDR3 is CASSESRLSYAPDTQYF. The CDR3 coding sequence is TGTGCCAGCAGTGAATCCCGACTATCATATGCTCCAGATACGCAGTATTTT.

The chain employs TRBV28 and TRBJ1-4; TRBD1 matches at 9 bases. The ends lost 7 bases at V and 5 bases at J; junction bases unmatched: 8. The V gene's germline CDR1 is MDHEN and CDR2 SYDVKM. This CDR3 contains 15 residues. The DNA of the CDR3 is TGTGCCAGCACCAGGCCCGGGACAGGGAATGAAAAACTGTTTTTT. This sequence encodes CASTRPGTGNEKLFF.

The chain has TRBV7-2 and TRBJ1-1; no clear D gene. The CDR3 is 14 residues long. The V gene's germline CDR1 is SGHTA and CDR2 FQGNSA. Trimming removed 0 bases from V and 2 bases from J, with 7 bases in between. The CDR3 nucleotides are TGTGCCAGCAGCTTAGCGTTCCGTAACACTGAAGCTTTCTTT. Protein sequence: CASSLAFRNTEAFF.

The chain employs TRBV6-5 and TRBJ1-2; maybe TRBD1 (5 bases). Looked up from germline, CDR1 is MNHEY and CDR2 is SVGAGI. V was shortened by 7 bases and J by 2 bases, with 11 bases between the two germline ends. The CDR3 runs to 13 residues. CDR3 DNA sequence: TGTGCCAGCAATACGGGGGGGAACTATGGCTACACCTTC. Its translation is CASNTGGNYGYTF.

This chain connects TRBV7-9 to TRBJ1-1, with D hard to call. V lost 0 bases to trimming and J lost 7 bases, with 12 bases between them. Germline values: CDR1 SEHNR, CDR2 FQNEAQ (reference sequence). This CDR3 has 14 residues. CDR3 in amino acids: CASSLAGSAGEAFF. CDR3 sequence (DNA): TGTGCCAGCAGCTTAGCGGGGTCGGCCGGTGAAGCTTTCTTT.

The chain uses TRBV9 and TRBJ2-2; 15 nucleotides align to TRBD2. The CDR3 covers 17 residues. V shed 4 bases, J shed 8 bases, and the junction held 9 bases outside the gene matches. Germline loops: CDR1 SGDLS, CDR2 YYNGEE. The CDR3 region has the DNA TGTGCCAGCAGCCCTTATGGACTAGCGGGAGGGCCTGGGGAGCTGTTTTTT. This translates into CASSPYGLAGGPGELFF.

The chain recombines TRBV11-1 with TRBJ2-3; possible D gene TRBD1, 6 bases. The CDR3 consists of 12 residues. V lost 5 bases and J lost 5, with 8 bases in between. CDR1 SGHAT and CDR2 FQDESV come from the germline V gene (reference sequence). The CDR3 loop reads CASSPRGDTQYF. The CDR3 DNA sequence: TGTGCCAGCAGCCCCAGGGGAGATACGCAGTATTTT. The complete variable domain, with remaining parts taken from reference TRBV11-1 and TRBJ2-3, reads EAEVAQSPRYKITEKSQAVAFWCDPISGHATLYWYRQILGQGPELLVQFQDESVVDDSQLPKDRFSAERLKGVDSTLKIQPAELGDSAMYLCASSPRGDTQYFGPGTRLTVL.

This clone was seen just once. J is TRBJ2-1 and V is TRBV19; D is unclear. V lost 4 bases, J lost 3 bases, and 4 bases lay in between. This CDR3 contains 12 residues. CDR1 and CDR2 from the germline V gene are LNHDA and SQIVND (reference sequence). Written as DNA, the CDR3 is TGTGCCAGTAGTAAATTCTACAATGAGCAGTTCTTC. Its translation is CASSKFYNEQFF.

This clone showed up just once. The V and J genes are TRBV19 and TRBJ2-1; D perhaps matches TRBD2 (6 bases). This CDR3 has 15 residues. Trimming pared 8 bases from V and 6 bases from J, leaving 20 bases between. Looked up from germline, CDR1 is LNHDA and CDR2 is SQIVND (reference sequence). The CDR3 loop reads CASRGTVSGFNEQFF. The DNA for the CDR3 is TGTGCCAGTCGGGGGACGGTTTCAGGTTTCAATGAGCAGTTCTTC. Drawing the rest from reference TRBV19 and TRBJ2-1, the complete variable domain is DGGITQSPKYLFRKEGQNVTLSCEQNLNHDAMYWYRQDPGQGLRLIYYSQIVNDFQKGDIAEGYSVSREKKESFPLTVTSAQKNPTAFYLCASRGTVSGFNEQFFGPGTRLTVL.

This rearrangement joins TRBV11-2 to TRBJ1-1, with D hard to call. The V end was cut by 1 base, the J end by 6 bases, with 9 bases between. The germline gives CDR1 SGHAT, CDR2 FQNNGV. CDR3 length: 13 amino acids. The CDR3 loop is CASSLGGSPEAFF. The DNA of the CDR3 is TGTGCCAGCAGCTTAGGTGGCAGCCCTGAAGCTTTCTTT.

The chain links TRBV4-1 to TRBJ1-1, with D hard to call. Trimming removed 6 bases at V and 2 bases at J, with 19 bases between. The CDR3 runs to 16 residues. CDR1 is MGHRA and CDR2 is YSYEKL in the germline V gene. The CDR3 spells CASRKADLGINTEAFF. The CDR3 coding sequence is TGCGCCAGCAGAAAAGCAGACCTAGGAATCAACACTGAAGCTTTCTTT.

This clone was counted a few times. This chain joins TRBV5-4 and TRBJ1-2; D gene ambiguous. Trimming removed 1 base at V and 4 bases at J, with 14 bases between. The CDR3 covers 15 residues. Germline V CDR1 and CDR2: SGHNT, YYREEE (reference sequence). The CDR3 loop reads CASSLKDGSSYGYTF. Written as DNA, the CDR3 is TGTGCCAGCAGCTTGAAGGATGGGAGTAGCTATGGCTACACCTTC. Based on the CDR3 plus reference TRBV5-4 and TRBJ1-2, the full variable domain is ETGVTQSPTHLIKTRGQQVTLRCSSQSGHNTVSWYQQALGQGPQFIFQYYREEENGRGNFPPRFSGLQFPNYSSELNVNALELDDSALYLCASSLKDGSSYGYTFGSGTRLTVV.

The V gene is TRBV21-1, the J gene TRBJ2-1; no DNA check was done on the table's D call, TRBD2. TRBV21-1 counts as a pseudogene. The CDR3 length is 17 residues. Here the CDR3 DNA reads TGTGCCAGCAGCAAAGAATTAGCGGGAGTAAACTACAATGAGCAGTTCTTC. Its translation: CASSKELAGVNYNEQFF.

The rearrangement links TRBV6-5 to TRBJ2-7; 12 bases are a match to TRBD1. The germline V gene has CDR1 MNHEY and CDR2 SVGAGI. The J segment lost 3 bases and the V segment lost 6 bases, leaving 6 bases of the junction unmatched. The CDR3 contains 15 residues. Written as DNA, the CDR3 is TGTGCCAGCAGCCGAGGGACAGGGGGCGGCTACGAGCAGTACTTC. Residues: CASSRGTGGGYEQYF.

The chain has TRBV28 and TRBJ1-5; no clear D. Germline V CDR1 and CDR2: MDHEN, SYDVKM. The V and J ends lost 7 bases and 4 bases respectively, with 11 bases between them. The CDR3 extends over 13 amino acids. The CDR3 here is CASTRTQNQPQHF. The DNA of the CDR3 is TGTGCCAGCACTAGGACCCAAAATCAGCCCCAGCATTTT.

The V call is TRBV20-1, the J call TRBJ1-5; no definite D call. V gave up 3 bases and J gave up 7 bases, with 7 bases separating them. Germline CDR1 reads DFQATT; CDR2 reads SNEGSKA (reference sequence). The CDR3 loop spans 11 amino acids. The CDR3 DNA follows: TGCAGTGCTAGTTCGGGGCAGCCCCAGCATTTT. Protein sequence: CSASSGQPQHF.